Only one count was recorded for the clone carrying this TCR beta chain. Its antigen is as yet unknown. These data belong to a study of spatial heterogeneity in lung cancer. On the study more broadly: The count of detected beta-chain sequences consistently exceeded that of alpha-chain sequences. The study observed each unique TCR and UMI combination more than ten times on average in raw reads.

Losses at the gene ends were 5 bases for V and 5 bases for J; bases not matched to a gene: 13. CDR1 and CDR2 (germline): MNHEY, SVGEGT. The CDR3 spans 17 residues. TCRdb independently ran MiXCR on the 5' RACE reads; one entry per CDR3 protein. The sample has 82,000 or so distinct CDR3 sequences, 10% to 15% seen once. The study's findings and limits: Tumor TCRs that were ubiquitous and expanded showed up in blood more at resection than follow-up.

Time point given: sample taken at primary tumor resection. Whole RNA obtained from tumor, nontumor lung or frozen PBMC underwent sequencing without sorting. Donors were fewer than 90 untreated early-stage non-small cell lung cancer patients. The material was PBMCs, obtained at surgery. This TCR was recovered from a male donor with early-stage non-small cell lung cancer. The chain couples TRBV6-2 or TRBV6-3 to TRBJ2-3; TRBD2 matches 10 bases. CDR3 nucleotide sequence: TGTGCCAGCAGTCCTCGGGAGCGGGGGGGCCGGAAAGATACGCAGTATTTT. It translates to CASSPRERGGRKDTQYF.